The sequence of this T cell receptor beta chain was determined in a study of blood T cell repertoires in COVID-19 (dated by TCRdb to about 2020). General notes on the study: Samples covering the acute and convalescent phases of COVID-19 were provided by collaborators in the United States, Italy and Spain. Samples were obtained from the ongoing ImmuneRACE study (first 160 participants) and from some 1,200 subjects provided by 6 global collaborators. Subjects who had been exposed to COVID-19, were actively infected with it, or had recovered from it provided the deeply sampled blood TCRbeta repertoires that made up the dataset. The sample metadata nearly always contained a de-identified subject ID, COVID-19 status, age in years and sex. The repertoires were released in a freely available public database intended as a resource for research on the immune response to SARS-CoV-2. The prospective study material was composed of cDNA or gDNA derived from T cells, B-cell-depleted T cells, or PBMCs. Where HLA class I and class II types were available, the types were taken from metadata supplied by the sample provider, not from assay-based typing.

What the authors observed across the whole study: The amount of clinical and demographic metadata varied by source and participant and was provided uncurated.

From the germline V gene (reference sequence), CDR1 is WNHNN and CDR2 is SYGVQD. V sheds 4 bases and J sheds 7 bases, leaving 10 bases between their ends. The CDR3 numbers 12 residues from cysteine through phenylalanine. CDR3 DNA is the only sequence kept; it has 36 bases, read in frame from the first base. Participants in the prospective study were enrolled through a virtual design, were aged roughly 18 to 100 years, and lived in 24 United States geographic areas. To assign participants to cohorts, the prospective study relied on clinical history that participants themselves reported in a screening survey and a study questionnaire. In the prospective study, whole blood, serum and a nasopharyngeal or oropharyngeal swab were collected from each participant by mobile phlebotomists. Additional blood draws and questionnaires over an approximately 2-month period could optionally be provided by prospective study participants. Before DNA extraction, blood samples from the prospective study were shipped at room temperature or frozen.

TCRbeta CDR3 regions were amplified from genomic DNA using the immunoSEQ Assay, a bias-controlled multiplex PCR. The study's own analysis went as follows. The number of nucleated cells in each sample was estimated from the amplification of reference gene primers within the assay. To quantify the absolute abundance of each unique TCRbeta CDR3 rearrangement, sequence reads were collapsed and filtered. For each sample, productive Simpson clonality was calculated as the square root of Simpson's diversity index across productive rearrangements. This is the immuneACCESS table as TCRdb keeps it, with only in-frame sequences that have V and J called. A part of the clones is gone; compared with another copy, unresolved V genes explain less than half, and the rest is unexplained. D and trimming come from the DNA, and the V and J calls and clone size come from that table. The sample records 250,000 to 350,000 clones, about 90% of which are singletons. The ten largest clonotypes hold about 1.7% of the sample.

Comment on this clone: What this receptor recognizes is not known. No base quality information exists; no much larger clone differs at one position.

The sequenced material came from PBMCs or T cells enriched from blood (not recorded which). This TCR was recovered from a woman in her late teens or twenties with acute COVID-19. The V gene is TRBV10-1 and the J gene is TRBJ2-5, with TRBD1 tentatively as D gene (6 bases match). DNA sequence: TGCGCCAGCAGTGGGGACACGGTGACCCAGTACTTC. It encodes CASSGDTVTQYF.